This paragraph reports one T cell receptor beta chain. Its antigen is still unknown. No qualities accompany the bases; no much larger clone lies one base away. The collaborating institutions used their own protocols to collect whole blood in K2EDTA tubes. For TCRbeta analysis, collaborator samples were shipped as frozen whole blood, as isolated PBMCs, or as DNA extracted from either sample type. This record belongs to a study of blood T cell repertoires in COVID-19 (dated by TCRdb to the early 2020s). Context from the whole study: The collaborator samples originated in the United States, Italy and Spain and spanned the acute and convalescent phases of COVID-19. The dataset comprised deeply sampled blood TCRbeta repertoires from subjects exposed to, actively infected with, or recovered from COVID-19. The samples were drawn from two sources: the first 160 participants of the ongoing ImmuneRACE study, and fewer than 1,500 subjects contributed by 6 global collaborators. Where available, HLA class I and class II types were taken from metadata supplied by the sample provider and were not determined by assay-based typing. The prospective study material was composed of cDNA or gDNA derived from T cells, B-cell-depleted T cells, or PBMCs. Nearly every sample came with metadata listing a de-identified subject ID, COVID-19 status, age in years and sex. The repertoires were made available in a free public database intended to serve as a resource for research on the immune response to SARS-CoV-2. Paper-wide results and their limitations: How much clinical and demographic metadata was included differed by source and by participant, and the metadata was provided uncurated.

TCRbeta CDR3 regions were amplified from genomic DNA using the immunoSEQ Assay, a bias-controlled multiplex PCR. In the original analysis: Nucleated cell counts per sample were estimated from amplification of reference gene primers within the assay. Sequence reads were collapsed and filtered to measure the absolute abundance of every unique TCRbeta CDR3 rearrangement. For each sample, productive Simpson clonality was calculated as the square root of Simpson's diversity index across productive rearrangements. Here the immuneACCESS table is served through TCRdb, limited to in-frame sequences with V and J called. Missing clones are a known gap in these copies; in checked studies unresolved V genes cover under half, and the rest lacks a known reason. V and J calls and clone size are as listed in that table; D and trimming were resolved from the DNA. Across this sample there are fewer than 180,000 clones, with 75% to 90% seen only once. The ten largest clonotypes hold around 2.2% of the sample.

The sample consisted of peripheral blood. This clonotype originated in a man aged 70 or older with acute or convalescent COVID-19.

The sequence in DNA is TGTGCCAGCAGACCCGCGAATCGCGAAGCAAATCAGCCCCAGCATTTT. This gives the protein CASRPANREANQPQHF. The sequence is built from TRBV5-5 and TRBJ1-5; the D gene remains uncertain. From the germline V gene (reference sequence), CDR1 is SGHKS and CDR2 is YYEKEE. Trimming removed 5 bases from V and 4 bases from J, leaving 19 bases between the germline ends. The CDR3 contains 16 residues, cysteine and phenylalanine counted. Only the CDR3 region is kept as DNA, spanning 48 bases read in frame from base 1.